Listed here are 10 T cell receptor beta chains from one sample, sequenced in a study of T cells in localized non-small cell lung cancer. Method: immunoSEQ multiplex PCR; TCRdb's copy keeps in-frame clones and lacks some. This sample has tens of thousands of clones; 88% occur once, and the top ten carry 20%. This specimen was peripheral blood, taken before any cancer treatment. The source of these receptors is a woman aged 35 to 70 with stage I squamous cell lung carcinoma.

The chain recombines TRBV7-2 with TRBJ2-5; no clear D gene. With 1 base removed from V and 4 bases from J, the gap between germline ends came to 7 bases. CDR1 and CDR2 (germline): SGHTA, FQGNSA. The length of the CDR3 is 13 residues. CDR3 DNA sequence: TGTGCCAGCAGCTTAGGAGAAAGAGAGACCCAGTACTTC. It is translated as CASSLGERETQYF.

The V gene is TRBV2, the J gene TRBJ2-5; TRBD2 matches 11 bases. The CDR3 spans 16 residues. V lost 3 bases and J lost 3; bases outside the gene matches: 6. Germline assignment: CDR1 SNHLY and CDR2 FYNNEI. CDR3 in DNA: TGTGCCAGCAGTGAGAGAATAGCGGGGGGGAAAGAGACCCAGTACTTC. Translated, it gives CASSERIAGGKETQYF.

This chain connects TRBV30 to TRBJ1-5; TRBD1 matches 9 bases. In germline, CDR1 is GTSNPN, CDR2 SVGIG (reference sequence). The J segment lost 0 bases and the V segment lost 3 bases, leaving 9 bases of the junction unmatched. There are 17 residues in the CDR3. CDR3: CAWSYGQGRISNQPQHF. CDR3 nucleotide sequence: TGTGCCTGGAGCTACGGACAGGGGAGGATTAGCAATCAGCCCCAGCATTTT.

This clone was detected only once. This sequence joins TRBV27 and TRBJ2-3, with TRBD2 as a possible D gene (5 bases). V was pared by 5 bases and J by 5 bases, with 14 bases between. CDR1 MNHEY and CDR2 SMNVEV come from the germline V gene (reference sequence). The CDR3 contains 14 residues. The CDR3 loop is CASSPTAGRDTQYF. CDR3 coding DNA: TGTGCCAGCAGTCCGACCGCGGGCAGAGATACGCAGTATTTT.

V and J are TRBV9 and TRBJ2-2, with TRBD1 matching 7 bases. CDR1 SGDLS and CDR2 YYNGEE come from the germline V gene. Trimming removed 3 bases from V and 4 bases from J; junction bases left unmatched: 3. The CDR3 has 14 residues. The CDR3 coding sequence is TGTGCCAGCAGCGCGACAGGGAGCACCGGGGAGCTGTTTTTT. It translates to CASSATGSTGELFF.

This rearrangement joins TRBV2 to TRBJ2-5; TRBD2 might be the D (6 bases). V lost 8 bases and J 4 bases, leaving 11 bases between the germline ends. The length of the CDR3 is 12 residues. Germline assignment: CDR1 SNHLY and CDR2 FYNNEI. The CDR3 protein is CASGGIPETQYF. The CDR3 region has the DNA TGTGCCAGCGGGGGGATTCCAGAGACCCAGTACTTC.

This chain connects TRBV6-5 to TRBJ1-1; no firm D call. CDR3 length: 13 amino acids. The V end was cut by 0 bases, the J end by 4 bases, with 6 bases between. Germline values: CDR1 MNHEY, CDR2 SVGAGI. CDR3 in DNA: TGTGCCAGCAGTTACTCCTTTCCCACTGAAGCTTTCTTT. As protein: CASSYSFPTEAFF.

The chain uses TRBV7-9 and TRBJ2-3, with 7 bases matching TRBD1. Germline V CDR1 and CDR2: SEHNR, FQNEAQ (reference sequence). J gave up 5 bases and V 5 bases, and 4 bases lay outside the gene matches. This CDR3 is 13 amino acids long. Here the CDR3 DNA reads TGTGCCAGCAGCCCCCGGACAGGAGATACGCAGTATTTT. Residues: CASSPRTGDTQYF.

V and J are TRBV5-1 and TRBJ2-5; 10 nucleotides agree with TRBD2. This CDR3 has 14 amino acids. The germline V gene encodes CDR1 SGHRS and CDR2 YFSETQ. With 1 base clipped from V and 5 bases from J, the junction kept 2 bases outside the gene matches. In DNA form, the CDR3 reads TGCGCCAGCAGCTTGCGAGCGGGGGGGGAGACCCAGTACTTC. This gives the protein CASSLRAGGETQYF.

J is TRBJ1-5 and V is TRBV19; no clear D. Germline-derived CDR1 and CDR2 are LNHDA and SQIVND (reference sequence). V dropped 2 bases and J dropped 4 bases, with 12 bases sitting between them. CDR3 length equals 15 residues. The CDR3 spells CASSIQGYPNQPQHF. The CDR3 DNA sequence: TGTGCCAGTAGTATACAAGGGTACCCTAATCAGCCCCAGCATTTT.